The 21 T cell receptor beta chains reported below all come from one sample, sequenced in a study of blood T cell repertoires in COVID-19. The repertoire was sequenced with immunoSEQ multiplex PCR; TCRdb's copy has only in-frame clones and lacks some. This table has 450,000 or so clones, roughly 91% appearing once. The sequencing input was PBMCs or T cells enriched from blood (not recorded which). The origin of the receptors is a man between 18 and 35 years old who had recovered from COVID-19.

This chain uses TRBV12-5 with TRBJ1-1; 8 bases match TRBD1. Germline V gene sequence: CDR1 LGHNT, CDR2 FRNRAP. Trimming removed 0 bases from V and 3 bases from J; junction bases left unmatched: 12. The CDR3 spans 18 residues. The CDR3 coding sequence is TGTGCTAGTGGTTTGGTACTAGGGACAGGTTCCCCGGACACTGAAGCTTTCTTT. This encodes CASGLVLGTGSPDTEAFF.

The chain uses TRBV5-1 and TRBJ2-2, with TRBD2 matching 8 bases. From germline, CDR1 is SGHRS and CDR2 YFSETQ. Trimming removed 4 bases from V and 4 bases from J; junction bases left unmatched: 6. The CDR3 totals 15 residues. CDR3 amino acids: CASSTGTRSTGELFF. CDR3 nucleotides: TGCGCCAGCAGCACCGGGACTAGATCCACCGGGGAGCTGTTTTTT.

The V and J genes are TRBV3-1 (or the pseudogene TRBV3-2) and TRBJ2-1; the D gene is possibly TRBD2 (7 bases). Trimming shortened V by 1 base and J by 7 bases, and 14 bases separated the two germline ends. Looked up from germline, CDR1 is LGHDT and CDR2 is YNNKEL (reference sequence). The CDR3 is made up of 15 amino acids. The CDR3 loop is CASSQVWGGGNEQFF. In nucleotides, the CDR3 is TGTGCCAGCAGCCAAGTCTGGGGAGGGGGGAATGAGCAGTTCTTC.

The V and J genes are TRBV7-8 and TRBJ2-7; 7 bases align to TRBD1. CDR1 and CDR2 from the germline V gene are SGHVS and FQNEAQ. This CDR3 has 13 amino acids. Trimming removed 5 bases from V and 2 bases from J; junction bases left unmatched: 3. The DNA of the CDR3 is TGTGCCAGCAGCCCACAGGGGCCCTACGAGCAGTACTTC. This translates into CASSPQGPYEQYF. Supplemented by reference TRBV7-8 and TRBJ2-7, the full variable domain reads GAGVSQSPRYKVAKRGQDVALRCDPISGHVSLFWYQQALGQGPEFLTYFQNEAQLDKSGLPSDRFFAERPEGSVSTLKIQRTQQEDSAVYLCASSPQGPYEQYFGPGTRLTVT.

Here the CDR3 DNA reads TGTGCCAGCAGCGGGCGGGGGGGAGAGACCCAGTACTTC. This encodes CASSGRGGETQYF. The chain links TRBV7-8 to TRBJ2-5, with 9 bases fitting TRBD2. Losses at the gene ends were 5 bases for V and 4 bases for J; bases not matched to a gene: 2. Per germline, CDR1 SGHVS and CDR2 FQNEAQ. This CDR3 region has 13 residues. The full variable domain, with the rest looked up from reference TRBV7-8 and TRBJ2-5, is GAGVSQSPRYKVAKRGQDVALRCDPISGHVSLFWYQQALGQGPEFLTYFQNEAQLDKSGLPSDRFFAERPEGSVSTLKIQRTQQEDSAVYLCASSGRGGETQYFGPGTRLLVL.

The chain carries TRBV19 and TRBJ1-6; 7 bases map to TRBD1. The CDR3 sequence is 14 residues long. From germline, CDR1 is LNHDA and CDR2 SQIVND (reference sequence). Losses at the gene ends were 6 bases for V and 7 bases for J; bases not matched to a gene: 6. DNA of the CDR3: TGTGCCAGTAGAAAGGGACAGACCAATTCACCCCTCCACTTT. Protein product: CASRKGQTNSPLHF.

J is TRBJ1-4 and V is TRBV7-2, with 7 bases that match TRBD1. The CDR3 is 17 residues long. Losses at the gene ends were 0 bases for V and 5 bases for J; bases not matched to a gene: 9. Per the germline V gene, CDR1 is SGHTA and CDR2 is FQGNSA. The CDR3, as DNA: TGTGCCAGCAGCTTAGCTGGGAGTGGAGGGGGCAATGAAAAACTGTTTTTT. The encoded protein is CASSLAGSGGGNEKLFF.

This clone was seen a few times. V is TRBV6-4 and J is TRBJ1-2; 7 bases align to TRBD1. Germline V CDR1 and CDR2: MRHNA, SNTAGT. Trimming removed 2 bases from V and 2 bases from J; junction bases left unmatched: 8. The CDR3 covers 16 residues. CDR3 DNA: TGTGCCAGCAGTGACCCCGCGATGGGACAGAACTATGGCTACACCTTC. Amino acids: CASSDPAMGQNYGYTF.

The chain recombines TRBV18 with TRBJ1-1, with 10 bases lining up with TRBD1. Looked up from germline, CDR1 is KGHSH and CDR2 is LQKENI. CDR3 length: 15 amino acids. The trim removed 3 bases at V and 3 bases at J, leaving 4 bases unmatched. The CDR3 DNA follows: TGTGCCAGCTCACCGGACAGGGGGATGTACACTGAAGCTTTCTTT. Translated: CASSPDRGMYTEAFF.

The chain uses TRBV15 and TRBJ2-5; D is perhaps TRBD2 (5 bases). CDR1 and CDR2 from the germline V gene are LNHNV and YYDKDF (reference sequence). V shed 5 bases and J shed 5 bases, with 15 bases lying between them. This CDR3 has 14 residues. In DNA, the CDR3 is TGTGCCACCAGCGATAAACGGAGGTCTGAGACCCAGTACTTC. Its protein is CATSDKRRSETQYF.

The chain recombines TRBV11-2 with TRBJ1-5; no clear D gene. Germline V CDR1 and CDR2: SGHAT, FQNNGV. This CDR3 is built from 13 residues. V was clipped by 2 bases and J by 5 bases, with 7 bases between them. As DNA, the CDR3 is TGTGCCAGCAGCTTAAACAGCCATCAGCCCCAGCATTTT. It is translated as CASSLNSHQPQHF.

The V and J genes are TRBV2 and TRBJ1-1, with D possibly being TRBD1 (6 bases). This CDR3 has 13 residues. Germline V lookup: CDR1 SNHLY, CDR2 FYNNEI. V lost 6 bases, J lost 4 bases, and 12 bases lay in between. The DNA for the CDR3 is TGTGCCAGCAGCCCCGCAGGGGTCACTGAAGCTTTCTTT. Its protein product is CASSPAGVTEAFF.

The chain carries TRBV12-5 and TRBJ1-2; D unresolved. Trimming cost V 6 bases and J 0 bases, with 14 bases left between them. Germline lookup yields CDR1 LGHNT and CDR2 FRNRAP. The length of the CDR3 is 15 residues. CDR3 residues: CASGALGGANYGYTF. The CDR3 DNA sequence: TGTGCTAGTGGCGCTCTGGGCGGGGCTAACTATGGCTACACCTTC.

This rearrangement joins TRBV2 to TRBJ1-2, with 7 positions matching TRBD1. Losses at the gene ends were 4 bases for V and 8 bases for J; bases not matched to a gene: 4. The CDR3 consists of 12 residues. Germline V gene lookup returns CDR1 SNHLY and CDR2 FYNNEI. In DNA, the CDR3 is TGTGCCAGCAGTGCCCAGGGGGAGGGCTACACCTTC. Protein product: CASSAQGEGYTF.

V and J are TRBV21-1 and TRBJ1-5; TRBD1 is the table's D call and was not checked against the DNA. TRBV21-1 counts as a pseudogene. CDR3 length equals 18 residues. CDR3 in DNA: TGTGCCAGCAGCAAAAACCCTAAGGGGCCCCACCCGTGTCAGCCCCAGCATTTT. This codes for CASSKNPKGPHPCQPQHF.

A remark on this clone: This specimen includes other DNA sequences encoding the same CDR3. The gene calls are TRBV20-1 and TRBJ1-2; the D is unclear. The ends were cut back, 5 bases at V and 8 bases at J, with 3 bases in the middle. This CDR3 spans 8 amino acids. CDR1 is DFQATT and CDR2 is SNEGSKA in the germline V gene (reference sequence). CDR3 loop: CSASGYTF. The CDR3 coding sequence is TGCAGTGCTTCAGGCTACACCTTC.

J is TRBJ1-5 and V is TRBV2, with D perhaps matching TRBD1 (5 bases). Germline V lookup: CDR1 SNHLY, CDR2 FYNNEI. Trimming removed 6 bases at V and 0 bases at J, with 9 bases between. The CDR3 is 14 residues long. The CDR3 DNA follows: TGTGCCAGCAGCCTCAGGGATAGCAATCAGCCCCAGCATTTT. Amino acids: CASSLRDSNQPQHF.

The chain couples TRBV27 to TRBJ2-5; 9 bases align to TRBD2. CDR3 length: 15 amino acids. Germline V gene sequence: CDR1 MNHEY, CDR2 SMNVEV (reference sequence). After removal of 6 bases from V and 6 bases from J, the junction contained 11 bases not matched to a gene. The CDR3 reads CASRQAGTSSQTQYF. CDR3 nucleotide sequence: TGTGCCAGCAGACAGGCCGGGACTAGCAGTCAGACCCAGTACTTC.

The chain combines TRBV3-1 (or the pseudogene TRBV3-2) with TRBJ2-3; the D gene is possibly TRBD2 (6 bases). From germline, CDR1 is LGHDT and CDR2 YNNKEL (reference sequence). This CDR3 is 15 amino acids long. V lost 3 bases to trimming and J lost 6 bases, with 16 bases between them. The CDR3 sequence: CASSQGGPSGDTQYF. CDR3 coding DNA: TGTGCCAGCAGCCAGGGAGGCCCCTCGGGGGATACGCAGTATTTT.

J is TRBJ2-1 and V is TRBV1; the D call in the table, TRBD1, was not verified against the DNA. TRBV1 represents a pseudogene. The CDR3 contains 16 residues. This CDR3 reads CTSTSYRGLGPNEQFF. DNA for the CDR3: TGCACCAGCACATCTTACAGGGGCCTTGGCCCCAATGAGCAGTTCTTC.

The chain's CDR3 is CASSPTGTRNTEAFF. In DNA, the CDR3 is TGTGCCAGCAGCCCAACCGGGACAAGGAACACTGAAGCTTTCTTT. The chain carries TRBV3-1 (or the pseudogene TRBV3-2) and TRBJ1-1; TRBD1 might be the D (6 bases). V dropped 4 bases and J dropped 1 base, with 13 bases sitting between them. Germline CDR1 LGHDT, CDR2 YNNKEL (reference sequence). CDR3 length equals 15 residues.